These T cell receptor beta chains were read from a single sample in a study of blood T cell repertoires in COVID-19. Assay: immunoSEQ multiplex PCR; the TCRdb copy retains only in-frame clones and omits some. The profile covers about 300,000 clones, with approximately 88% appearing a single time and about 1.7% taken by the ten largest. Sequencing input: PBMCs or T cells enriched from blood (not recorded which). These receptors were collected from a woman in her thirties or forties who had recovered from COVID-19. Both conserved end residues are part of each CDR3. Each record gives: D gene, V gene, J gene, clone size, CDR3 DNA, CDR3 protein. A D gene is named only where the DNA matches it firmly. Clone size is stated in some rows and not others, as once, few, many or a class when expanded.

D: -; V: TRBV2; J: TRBJ1-1; size: -; DNA: TGTGCCAGCAGTGATGAGACAGAAGCTTTCTTT; CDR3: CASSDETEAFF
D: TRBD1; V: TRBV5-1; J: TRBJ2-2; size: -; DNA: TGCGCCAGCAGCTTGGCAGGGGGCACCGGGGAGCTGTTTTTT; CDR3: CASSLAGGTGELFF
D: TRBD1; V: TRBV5-6; J: TRBJ2-7; size: -; DNA: TGTGCCAGCAGCTTGCTCTGGACAGGGTTCTCCTACGAGCAGTACTTC; CDR3: CASSLLWTGFSYEQYF
D: TRBD2; V: TRBV6-4; J: TRBJ2-3; size: -; DNA: TGTGCCACCTCCCTACTAGCGGGGGGTGGAGATACGCAGTATTTT; CDR3: CATSLLAGGGDTQYF
D: -; V: TRBV10-1; J: TRBJ1-5; size: -; DNA: TGCGCCAGCAGTGAAGGACAGAGCAATCAGCCCCAGCATTTT; CDR3: CASSEGQSNQPQHF
D: -; V: TRBV11-2; J: TRBJ1-2; size: -; DNA: TGTGCCAGCAGCTTAGACGACAGAGTTGTCTACTATGGCTACACCTTC; CDR3: CASSLDDRVVYYGYTF
D: -; V: TRBV3-1/TRBV3-2; J: TRBJ2-7; size: -; DNA: TGTGCCAGCAGCCATACAACAGGGTATAAGCTCGAGCAGTACTTC; CDR3: CASSHTTGYKLEQYF
D: -; V: TRBV5-1; J: TRBJ1-6; size: -; DNA: TGCGCCAGCAGCTTGGGCGGGGGAGATTCACCCCTCCACTTT; CDR3: CASSLGGGDSPLHF
D: TRBD2; V: TRBV18; J: TRBJ2-5; size: -; DNA: TGTGCCAGCTCACTCCTACTAGCGGCAGAGACCCAGTACTTC; CDR3: CASSLLLAAETQYF
D: -; V: TRBV7-9; J: TRBJ2-7; size: -; DNA: TGTGCCAGCAGCTTTGGACAGACCTACGAGCAGTACTTC; CDR3: CASSFGQTYEQYF
D: -; V: TRBV3-1/TRBV3-2; J: TRBJ1-5; size: -; DNA: TGTGCCAGCAGCCCGGGACTATGGGGCAATCAGCCCCAGCATTTT; CDR3: CASSPGLWGNQPQHF
D: TRBD2; V: TRBV24-1; J: TRBJ2-3; size: -; DNA: TGTGCCACTTTAAACCGGGGCTTAGTCGGGGGGGAAAGCACAGATACGCAGTATTTT; CDR3: CATLNRGLVGGESTDTQYF
D: -; V: TRBV18; J: TRBJ1-2; size: -; DNA: TGTGCCAGCTCACCGGCGGAGGACAGCTATGGCTACACCTTC; CDR3: CASSPAEDSYGYTF
D: -; V: TRBV4-1; J: TRBJ2-3; size: -; DNA: TGCGCCAGCAGCATTAGCGGTTCAGCAGATACGCAGTATTTT; CDR3: CASSISGSADTQYF
D: -; V: TRBV10-3; J: TRBJ1-2; size: -; DNA: TGTGCCATCAGCCAGGGGTATGGCTACACCTTC; CDR3: CAISQGYGYTF
D: -; V: TRBV7-2; J: TRBJ2-7; size: -; DNA: TGTGCCAGCAGCTTACGGGCAGGGTCCTACGAGCAGTACTTC; CDR3: CASSLRAGSYEQYF
D: -; V: TRBV7-9; J: TRBJ2-7; size: once; DNA: TGTGCCAGCAGCTTATTAACTAGCCGCGAGCAGTACTTC; CDR3: CASSLLTSREQYF
D: -; V: TRBV4-2; J: TRBJ1-6; size: once; DNA: TGTGCCAGCAGCCAAATTCTGGAGAACGGTTCACCCCTCCACTTT; CDR3: CASSQILENGSPLHF
D: -; V: TRBV6-4; J: TRBJ2-3; size: -; DNA: TGTGCCAGCAGTGACGAGTCCGCCGGGGGCACAGATACGCAGTATTTT; CDR3: CASSDESAGGTDTQYF
D: -; V: TRBV18; J: TRBJ1-4; size: -; DNA: TGTGCCAGCTCACCGCCCTGGCCTGGTGAAAAACTGTTTTTT; CDR3: CASSPPWPGEKLFF
D: -; V: TRBV19; J: TRBJ1-2; size: -; DNA: TGTGCCAGTAGTAAATTGGACAGCTATGGCTACACCTTC; CDR3: CASSKLDSYGYTF
D: -; V: TRBV19; J: TRBJ1-4; size: once; DNA: TGTGCCAGTACCCCTAGGGGCAGTCAGTTTTCAACTAATGAAAAACTGTTTTTT; CDR3: CASTPRGSQFSTNEKLFF
D: TRBD1; V: TRBV30; J: TRBJ1-1; size: -; DNA: TGTGCCTCCCGTTCTCAGGGGGCGAGGGGCACTGAAGCTTTCTTT; CDR3: CASRSQGARGTEAFF
D: TRBD1; V: TRBV3-1/TRBV3-2; J: TRBJ1-2; size: -; DNA: TGTGCCAGCAGCCAAGATAGGGGACAGGAATATGGCTACACCTTC; CDR3: CASSQDRGQEYGYTF
D: -; V: TRBV29-1; J: TRBJ1-1; size: -; DNA: TGCAGCGTTGAAGTCGGGGGGGGAACTGAAGCTTTCTTT; CDR3: CSVEVGGGTEAFF
D: TRBD1; V: TRBV5-1; J: TRBJ2-3; size: -; DNA: TGCGCCAGCGCCGGACAGGGGGCAACAGATACGCAGTATTTT; CDR3: CASAGQGATDTQYF
D: -; V: TRBV19; J: TRBJ1-1; size: -; DNA: TGTGCCAGTAGTATAGCGGCGGGACGCACTGAAGCTTTCTTT; CDR3: CASSIAAGRTEAFF
D: -; V: TRBV7-9; J: TRBJ1-2; size: -; DNA: TGTGCCAGCAGCTTAGCGCTAGGGGACTATGGCTACACCTTC; CDR3: CASSLALGDYGYTF